Below, 29 T cell receptor beta chains from the same sample are listed, as sequenced in a study of cytotoxic CD8 clonotypes in ibrutinib-treated CLL. TCRdb keeps only in-frame clones here, not all; method: immunoSEQ multiplex PCR. The sample holds 270,000 or so clones, roughly four fifths seen once. Here the sequenced sample was PBMCs, taken at disease progression, from a patient treated with ibrutinib. The receptors derive from a human donor with chronic lymphocytic leukemia.

The chain has TRBV4-1 and TRBJ2-7; 8 bases agree with TRBD1. The V and J ends lost 3 bases and 3 bases, in that order; junction bases with no gene match: 7. Germline assignment: CDR1 MGHRA and CDR2 YSYEKL. This CDR3 is 15 amino acids long. The chain's CDR3 is CASSQTGVGFYEQYF. Here the CDR3 DNA reads TGCGCCAGCAGCCAGACAGGGGTTGGCTTCTACGAGCAGTACTTC.

This clone was seen only once. The chain uses TRBV18 and TRBJ2-3; the D gene is possibly TRBD2 (6 bases). The ends were cut back, 2 bases at V and 3 bases at J, with 24 bases in the middle. The CDR3 length is 19 residues. Germline-derived CDR1 and CDR2 are KGHSH and LQKENI. The chain's CDR3 is CASSPSYLNYARGTDTQYF. CDR3 bases: TGTGCCAGCTCACCATCATACCTTAACTACGCGCGGGGTACAGATACGCAGTATTTT.

In regard to this clone: Germline is not matched at one junction end, which may reflect a read error. The rearrangement uses TRBV7-9 and TRBJ2-2; 8 positions match TRBD2. Germline V gene sequence: CDR1 SEHNR, CDR2 FQNEAQ (reference sequence). The CDR3 is made up of 16 amino acids. Here the CDR3 DNA reads TGTGCCAGCAGCCCGTCGGTTAGCGGGAACGCCGGGGAGCTGTTTTTT. This sequence encodes CASSPSVSGNAGELFF.

The J gene is TRBJ2-7, the V gene TRBV18, with TRBD1 identical over 8 bases. CDR1 is KGHSH, CDR2 LQKENI, per germline. V shed 6 bases and J 4 bases; nucleotides not matched to a gene: 11. This CDR3 is 15 amino acids long. For the CDR3, the DNA is TGTGCCAGCTCGCTTCGACAGGGGAGAGGTTACGAGCAGTACTTC. It translates to CASSLRQGRGYEQYF.

The chain is built from TRBV9 and TRBJ1-2; no reliable D call. The CDR3 runs 13 residues. The germline gives CDR1 SGDLS, CDR2 YYNGEE. V lost 7 bases and J 4 bases, leaving 14 bases between the germline ends. CDR3 nucleotide sequence: TGTGCCAGCGAGACAACATTCGGCTATGGCTACACCTTC. This translates into CASETTFGYGYTF.

The chain links TRBV27 to TRBJ1-5, with no clear D. Trimming removed 7 bases at V and 7 bases at J, with 17 bases between. Germline CDR1 reads MNHEY; CDR2 reads SMNVEV (reference sequence). This CDR3 region has 14 residues. CDR3 nucleotide sequence: TGTGCCAGCACTACTTATCCCTCGGTCCAGCCCCAGCATTTT. Amino acid sequence: CASTTYPSVQPQHF.

The chain links TRBV6-6 to TRBJ2-7; 8 nucleotides align to TRBD2. The CDR3 consists of 14 residues. After removal of 6 bases from V and 6 bases from J, the junction contained 10 bases not matched to a gene. Per the germline V gene, CDR1 is MNHNY and CDR2 is SVGAGI (reference sequence). For the CDR3, the DNA is TGTGCCAGCAGCGGCGGGAGGACCTTTGGCGAGCAGTACTTC. This encodes CASSGGRTFGEQYF.

The chain links TRBV2 to TRBJ1-2; D remains unclear. The CDR3 loop spans 12 amino acids. Trimming cost V 8 bases and J 4 bases, with 11 bases left between them. The germline CDR1 and CDR2 sequences are SNHLY and FYNNEI. The CDR3 protein is CASELEFYGYTF. CDR3 coding DNA: TGTGCCAGCGAGTTGGAGTTCTATGGCTACACCTTC. Supplemented by reference TRBV2 and TRBJ1-2, the full variable domain reads EPEVTQTPSHQVTQMGQEVILRCVPISNHLYFYWYRQILGQKVEFLVSFYNNEISEKSEIFDDQFSVERPDGSNFTLKIRSTKLEDSAMYFCASELEFYGYTFGSGTRLTVV.

The gene calls are TRBV7-2 and TRBJ1-2; D remains ambiguous. The CDR3 sequence is 13 residues long. Per the germline V gene, CDR1 is SGHTA and CDR2 is FQGNSA. V lost 2 bases to trimming and J lost 3 bases, with 7 bases between them. The CDR3 spells CASSLMGYYGYTF. CDR3 DNA sequence: TGTGCCAGCAGCTTAATGGGTTACTATGGCTACACCTTC.

This sequence joins TRBV5-1 and TRBJ2-7, with D possibly being TRBD2 (6 bases). The V gene's germline CDR1 is SGHRS and CDR2 YFSETQ. The CDR3 covers 16 residues. V gave up 3 bases and J gave up 2 bases, with 18 bases separating them. The CDR3 here is CASSWRDFPSTYEQYF. The CDR3 coding sequence is TGCGCCAGCAGCTGGAGGGACTTCCCGAGCACCTACGAGCAGTACTTC.

The gene calls are TRBV19 and TRBJ2-3, with 9 bases matching TRBD2. The germline gives CDR1 LNHDA, CDR2 SQIVND (reference sequence). The CDR3 spans 15 residues. V was pared by 4 bases and J by 6 bases, with 8 bases of the junction left unmatched. CDR3 loop: CASSTISGRWDTQYF. CDR3 nucleotide sequence: TGTGCCAGTAGTACCATTAGCGGGAGATGGGATACGCAGTATTTT.

The chain couples TRBV7-8 to TRBJ2-1, with TRBD2 identical over 11 bases. Germline lookup yields CDR1 SGHVS and CDR2 FQNEAQ. The CDR3 contains 13 residues. The junction had 2 bases not matched to a gene; V was cut back by 5 bases and J by 8 bases. For the CDR3, the DNA is TGTGCCAGCAGCGCGGGACTAGCGGATGAGCAGTTCTTC. It specifies CASSAGLADEQFF.

In this sample, this clone turned up once. The V and J genes are TRBV7-8 and TRBJ2-5; D gene uncertain. V dropped 5 bases and J dropped 4 bases, with 20 bases sitting between them. Germline assignment: CDR1 SGHVS and CDR2 FQNEAQ. CDR3 length: 16 amino acids. CDR3 sequence: CASSLSFSGDLETQYF. The CDR3 nucleotides read TGTGCCAGCAGCCTCAGCTTTTCCGGAGATCTAGAGACCCAGTACTTC.

The chain is built from TRBV5-1 and TRBJ1-3; TRBD1 matches at 7 bases. The CDR3 runs 14 residues. CDR1 and CDR2 (germline): SGHRS, YFSETQ. The trim removed 2 bases at V and 4 bases at J, leaving 3 bases unmatched. CDR3 sequence: CASSLRDRGNTIYF. DNA of the CDR3: TGCGCCAGCAGCTTAAGGGACAGAGGAAACACCATATATTTT.

This chain links TRBV2 with TRBJ1-2; weak D call: TRBD1 (6 bases). V lost 1 base and J lost 7, with 10 bases in between. CDR3 length equals 13 residues. Germline CDR1 SNHLY, CDR2 FYNNEI. CDR3 DNA: TGTGCCAGCAGTGAAGAGAGGGGGTCTGGCTACACCTTC. Translating it yields CASSEERGSGYTF.

This clone was seen a few times. The rearrangement uses TRBV18 and TRBJ1-2; weak D call: TRBD1 (5 bases). The CDR3 covers 15 residues. Trimming left V 2 bases short and J 5 bases short, with 15 bases between. Germline values: CDR1 KGHSH, CDR2 LQKENI. DNA of the CDR3: TGTGCCAGCTCACCATCGGACAAGAGATATTATGGCTACACCTTC. Its translation: CASSPSDKRYYGYTF.

The CDR3 DNA is TGTGCCAGCAGCTTTGGGACAGGGGCATCCTACGAGCAGTACTTC. Its translation is CASSFGTGASYEQYF. This chain uses TRBV11-3 with TRBJ2-7; 10 bases are shared with TRBD1. This CDR3 contains 15 residues. The germline V gene has CDR1 SGHNT and CDR2 YENEEA. V lost 3 bases, J lost 1 base, and 3 bases stayed unmatched.

The rearrangement uses TRBV29-1 and TRBJ2-5, with a tentative D call TRBD1 (6 bases). This CDR3 is built from 13 residues. V was cut by 4 bases and J by 7 bases, with 16 bases left in between. The V gene's germline CDR1 is SQVTM and CDR2 ANQGSEA. CDR3: CSVVPGLGGTQYF. CDR3 bases: TGCAGCGTTGTCCCGGGCCTAGGGGGGACCCAGTACTTC.

This sequence joins TRBV10-2 and TRBJ1-3; 7 bases are a match to TRBD1. The CDR3 runs to 17 residues. CDR1 and CDR2 (germline): WSHSY, SAAADI. V gave up 0 bases and J gave up 3 bases; unmatched junction bases: 8. CDR3 bases: TGCGCCAGCAGTGAGTCGTTAGGGGGCAGTAATGGAAACACCATATATTTT. Translating gives CASSESLGGSNGNTIYF.

The chain is built from TRBV29-1 and TRBJ1-3, with 7 bases matching TRBD1. CDR3 length: 14 amino acids. CDR1 is SQVTM and CDR2 is ANQGSEA in the germline V gene. V dropped 7 bases and J dropped 0; count of bases not matched to a gene: 6. The CDR3 DNA is TGCAGCGCCCAGACAGGGAGCTCTGGAAACACCATATATTTT. This gives the protein CSAQTGSSGNTIYF.

CDR3: CASRTVNEKLFF. The CDR3 DNA sequence: TGTGCCAGCCGGACAGTTAATGAAAAACTGTTTTTT. This chain links TRBV2 with TRBJ1-4, with D possibly matching TRBD1 (6 bases). The CDR3 is 12 residues long. Germline CDR1 reads SNHLY; CDR2 reads FYNNEI. Trimming took 8 bases from V and 4 from J, leaving 8 bases between them.

V gene TRBV5-1 combines with J gene TRBJ2-3; 8 positions match TRBD1. CDR1 is SGHRS and CDR2 is YFSETQ in the germline V gene. This CDR3 has 15 amino acids. The J segment lost 2 bases and the V segment lost 5 bases, leaving 7 bases of the junction unmatched. CDR3: CASRRTGSSTDTQYF. For the CDR3, the DNA is TGCGCCAGCAGGAGGACAGGGAGCTCCACAGATACGCAGTATTTT.

This chain's CDR3 is CASSFGTGFSGFVSRDGRTDTQYF. The CDR3 DNA follows: TGTGCCAGCAGTTTCGGCACAGGGTTTTCGGGGTTTGTATCTCGGGATGGACGCACAGATACGCAGTATTTT. The chain uses TRBV28 and TRBJ2-3; D is perhaps TRBD1 (6 bases). Germline V gene data show CDR1 as MDHEN and CDR2 as SYDVKM. The germline V and J ends were trimmed by 3 bases and 1 base, with 38 bases remaining between them. This CDR3 is 24 amino acids long.

With regard to this clone: Other DNA variants within this sample encode the same CDR3. CDR3 region: CASSFGGSGNTIYF. The CDR3 coding sequence is TGTGCCAGCAGCTTCGGGGGTTCTGGAAACACCATATATTTT. The V and J genes are TRBV7-2 and TRBJ1-3; possible D gene TRBD1, 5 bases. Trimming took 3 bases from V and 1 from J, leaving 7 bases between them. Germline V gene lookup returns CDR1 SGHTA and CDR2 FQGNSA. The length of the CDR3 is 14 residues.

The genes are TRBV10-3 and TRBJ1-6; possibly TRBD1 for D (5 bases). The CDR3 is 16 amino acids. Trimming removed 3 bases at V and 3 bases at J, with 12 bases between. From germline, CDR1 is ENHRY and CDR2 SYGVKD. Here the CDR3 reads CAISDARDLYNSPLHF. The CDR3 coding sequence is TGTGCCATCAGTGACGCCAGGGATCTCTATAATTCACCCCTCCACTTT.

CDR3 bases: TGTGCCAGCAGCCCATTTGGGGGAGGGTCCTACGAGCAGTACTTC. Its translation is CASSPFGGGSYEQYF. The rearrangement links TRBV7-6 to TRBJ2-7; the match to TRBD2 covers 7 bases. CDR1 and CDR2 (germline): SGHVS, FNYEAQ. The CDR3 has 15 amino acids. With 5 bases clipped from V and 1 base from J, the junction kept 8 bases outside the gene matches.

The chain joins TRBV6-1 to TRBJ2-7; D perhaps matches TRBD2 (6 bases). V was clipped by 6 bases and J by 1 base, with 16 bases between them. The CDR3 length is 15 residues. Germline loops: CDR1 MNHNS, CDR2 SASEGT. CDR3 loop: CASSRRAGGSYEQYF. The DNA for the CDR3 is TGTGCCAGCAGCCGTAGGGCCGGAGGGTCCTACGAGCAGTACTTC.

This clone was seen just once. The V call is TRBV6-5, the J call TRBJ1-5; D gene ambiguous. The CDR3 is made up of 13 amino acids. CDR1 and CDR2 from the germline V gene are MNHEY and SVGAGI. Trimming cost V 7 bases and J 3 bases, with 10 bases left between them. CDR3 protein: CASIWQVNQPQHF. CDR3 sequence (DNA): TGTGCCAGCATTTGGCAGGTCAATCAGCCCCAGCATTTT.

V usage is TRBV13 and J usage is TRBJ1-1; no firm D call. Germline CDR1 PRHDT, CDR2 FYEKMQ (reference sequence). The CDR3 extends over 13 amino acids. V lost 5 bases and J 4 bases, leaving 11 bases between the germline ends. The CDR3 coding sequence is TGTGCCAGCAGCCCGGGCGCCGCCACTGAAGCTTTCTTT. It yields the protein CASSPGAATEAFF.